This T cell receptor beta chain was recovered during a study of T-cell reconstitution after alpha-beta-depleted transplantation in children (dated by TCRdb to 2016 to 2018). For context, the study as a whole: T-cell immune reconstitution after TCRalphabeta/CD19-depleted allogeneic hematopoietic cell transplantation in children was quantitatively tracked in the study by means of TCR repertoire profiling.

A word on this clonotype: What this receptor recognizes is not known. Base qualities are not at hand, and no much larger clone is one base apart.

V gives up 3 bases and J gives up 2 bases, and the segment between their germline ends measures 11 bases. The CDR3 spans 14 residues, from the cysteine through the phenylalanine. The sequence is cut down to CDR3 DNA, 42 bases in frame from base 1. Libraries were built with PCR. Sequencing relied on an Illumina HiSeq 2500. TCR library preparation used molecular barcoding, with unique molecular identifiers applied to normalize quantification of the TCRbeta repertoire. TCRdb redid the processing of the public reads, applying fastp at Q25 and MiXCR, and retained in-frame beta chains. Records with the same CDR3 protein are collapsed into one entry carrying the most frequent genes and DNA. The sample data list 490,000 or so distinct CDR3 sequences, and around 12% of these were observed just once. The top ten hold around 6.1% of the sample.

The clonotype originates from a human donor who donated a stem cell graft to a child with combined immunodeficiency. The chain was built from TRBV12-3 or TRBV12-4 and TRBJ2-7; the D gene is unclear. Sequences were derived from PBMCs from the stem cell graft donor, sampled from the stem cell graft. The CDR3 loop reads CASSLELTTYEQYF. The DNA reads TGTGCCAGCAGTTTGGAACTAACTACCTACGAGCAGTACTTC.